This note documents a single TCR beta chain sequence. What it recognizes is unknown. Relative to the germline gene, one junction end is altered; a read error may explain this. In patients chosen for sequencing, flow cytometry had shown CD8+CD57+ cell expansion. Each patient had severe acquired aplastic anemia. Patient blood was sampled before any therapy had been received. Using genomic DNA as the template, TCR beta VDJ and CDR3 profiling was carried out. TCRdb fed the reads into MiXCR, producing one record per CDR3 protein. Of fewer than 250,000 distinct CDR3 sequences listed, around 45% are singletons. These data are taken from a study of CD8+CD57+ T cells in acquired aplastic anemia. Study results and limitations: Both patients and controls carried the same twenty-nine CD8+ CDR3 sequences. No significant patient-versus-control difference appeared in CD8+ Simpson's diversity.

The sequence came from a human donor with aplastic anemia. Sequenced input: sorted CD4+, CD8+, or CD8+CD57+ T cells (not recorded which) from PBMCs.

The CDR3 DNA reads as TGTGCCAGCAGTTACTCACCCGGGACAGGGATCGCAGATACGCAGTATTTT. It specifies CASSYSPGTGIADTQYF. The rearrangement uses TRBV24-1 and TRBJ2-3; 9 nucleotides match TRBD1. CDR3 length: 17 amino acids. Germline values: CDR1 KGHDR, CDR2 SFDVKD.